The 12 T cell receptor beta chains listed next were all sequenced from one sample in a study of molecular identifiers for immune sequencing clone quantification. TCRdb independently ran MiXCR on the PCR reads; one entry per CDR3 protein. The table shows about half a million distinct CDR3 sequences, with about 22% occurring only once. Input material: naive CD8+ T cells from blood, with Jurkat cell RNA spiked in. Indicated subset: FACS-sorted CD8+CD4-CCR7+CD45RA+ naive T cells. These receptors originate from a human donor in good health. Some libraries in this study had Jurkat cell RNA spiked in.

This clonotype was seen a few times. The chain combines TRBV18 with TRBJ2-7; 8 bases align to TRBD2. The ends lost 3 bases at V and 6 bases at J; junction bases unmatched: 10. CDR1 is KGHSH, CDR2 LQKENI, per germline. The CDR3 consists of 15 residues. The CDR3 DNA reads TGTGCCAGCTCACCTACGAGCGGGAGTACAGGCGAGCAGTACTTC. Its protein product is CASSPTSGSTGEQYF.

This clonotype was found a few times. The chain has TRBV19 and TRBJ1-1; TRBD1 matches 7 bases. The CDR3 is 14 amino acids. The V and J ends lost 1 base and 4 bases, in that order; junction bases with no gene match: 3. Looked up from germline, CDR1 is LNHDA and CDR2 is SQIVND (reference sequence). CDR3 amino acids: CASSIGGGPTEAFF. CDR3 in DNA: TGTGCCAGTAGTATAGGAGGGGGCCCCACTGAAGCTTTCTTT. Complete variable domain (other parts from reference TRBV19 and TRBJ1-1): DGGITQSPKYLFRKEGQNVTLSCEQNLNHDAMYWYRQDPGQGLRLIYYSQIVNDFQKGDIAEGYSVSREKKESFPLTVTSAQKNPTAFYLCASSIGGGPTEAFFGQGTRLTVV.

Worth noting for this clonotype: A clone one base away is much larger, so this may be a read error. V and J are TRBV25-1 and TRBJ2-3; no clear D. The V gene's germline CDR1 is MGHDK and CDR2 SYGVNS. The CDR3 is 14 residues long. Here the CDR3 DNA reads TGTGCCGGCAGTGAAAGAGGCTTGACAGATACGCAGTATTTT. Residues: CAGSERGLTDTQYF. Full variable domain (rest looked up from reference TRBV25-1 and TRBJ2-3): EADIYQTPRYLVIGTGKKITLECSQTMGHDKMYWYQQDPGMELHLIHYSYGVNSTEKGDLSSESTVSRIRTEHFPLTLESARPSHTSQYLCAGSERGLTDTQYFGPGTRLTVL.

This clonotype was recorded many times. The CDR3 DNA reads as TGCAGCGTTGAAGTGGTAGGGCAGGACACTGAAGCTTTCTTT. Its translation: CSVEVVGQDTEAFF. The V and J genes are TRBV29-1 and TRBJ1-1; D not certain. The V end was cut by 1 base, the J end by 3 bases, with 12 bases between. This CDR3 has 14 amino acids. Germline V gives CDR1 SQVTM, CDR2 ANQGSEA. The variable domain in full, completed from reference TRBV29-1 and TRBJ1-1, reads SAVISQKPSRDICQRGTSLTIQCQVDSQVTMMFWYRQQPGQSLTLIATANQGSEATYESGFVIDKFPISRPNLTFSTLTVSNMSPEDSSIYLCSVEVVGQDTEAFFGQGTRLTVV.

On this clonotype: This sequence may be a read error, since a much larger clone differs from it by one base. The CDR3 does not close with the conserved phenylalanine or tryptophan, likely indicating a read error. The chain recombines TRBV19 with TRBJ2-6; no clear D gene. Germline V gene data show CDR1 as LNHDA and CDR2 as SQIVND (reference sequence). The CDR3 is 14 amino acids. Trimming took 6 bases from V and 2 from J, leaving 8 bases between them. The CDR3 loop reads CASSPPAGANVLTL. The CDR3 DNA reads as TGTGCCAGTAGCCCCCCAGCTGGGGCCAACGTCCTGACTCTC.

This clonotype has a handful of counts. V is TRBV7-9 and J is TRBJ2-1, with 9 nucleotides matching TRBD2. CDR1 and CDR2 (germline): SEHNR, FQNEAQ (reference sequence). The junction had 11 bases not matched to a gene; V was cut back by 5 bases and J by 9 bases. The CDR3 contains 15 residues. CDR3 DNA sequence: TGTGCCAGCAGCCCCCCCGGGGCTAGCGGGGCTGAGCAGTTCTTC. Protein sequence: CASSPPGASGAEQFF. The full variable domain, rest sourced from reference TRBV7-9 and TRBJ2-1, is DTGVSQNPRHKITKRGQNVTFRCDPISEHNRLYWYRQTLGQGPEFLTYFQNEAQLEKSRLLSDRFSAERPKGSFSTLEIQRTEQGDSAMYLCASSPPGASGAEQFFGPGTRLTVL.

This clonotype was detected only a few times. The chain is built from TRBV6-5 and TRBJ2-7; D unresolved. The CDR3 has 14 residues. Germline-derived CDR1 and CDR2 are MNHEY and SVGAGI. V gave up 6 bases and J gave up 3 bases, with 15 bases separating them. CDR3 DNA: TGTGCCAGCAGCCCCCTCGGCGGATTCTACGAGCAGTACTTC. Protein sequence: CASSPLGGFYEQYF.

About this clonotype: The conserved phenylalanine or tryptophan is not found at the CDR3 terminus, so this likely reflects a read error. This chain joins TRBV27 and TRBJ1-2; TRBD1 matches 10 bases. CDR1 MNHEY and CDR2 SMNVEV come from the germline V gene (reference sequence). This CDR3 contains 14 residues. Unmatched junction bases numbered 1, after V lost 4 bases and J lost 2 bases. The CDR3 sequence: CASSWTGGNYGYTL. The DNA of the CDR3 is TGTGCCAGCAGTTGGACAGGGGGAAACTATGGCTACACCCTC.

The J gene is TRBJ2-7, the V gene TRBV28, with D possibly TRBD2 on 5 matching bases. V was clipped by 6 bases and J by 0 bases, with 9 bases between them. Germline values: CDR1 MDHEN, CDR2 SYDVKM. The CDR3 totals 13 residues. CDR3 bases: TGTGCCAGCAGGGGAGTACCCTCCTACGAGCAGTACTTC. Translation gives CASRGVPSYEQYF.

This clonotype was detected a few times. The chain links TRBV7-9 to TRBJ2-7; maybe TRBD1 (6 bases). Germline assignment: CDR1 SEHNR and CDR2 FQNEAQ (reference sequence). CDR3 length equals 16 residues. V shed 5 bases and J shed 0 bases, with 17 bases lying between them. In nucleotides, the CDR3 is TGTGCCAGCAGCCCCCGAACAGGGCCTCGCTCCTACGAGCAGTACTTC. It encodes CASSPRTGPRSYEQYF.

There are many counts of this clonotype. The gene calls are TRBV7-6 and TRBJ2-7, with 9 positions matching TRBD2. CDR1 and CDR2 (germline): SGHVS, FNYEAQ. V lost 1 base to trimming and J lost 2 bases; unmatched junction nucleotides: 3. CDR3 length equals 15 residues. The DNA for the CDR3 is TGTGCCAGCAGCTTAGGTCTAGCGGGGACCTACGAGCAGTACTTC. It encodes CASSLGLAGTYEQYF. The full variable domain, rest sourced from reference TRBV7-6 and TRBJ2-7, is GAGVSQSPRYKVTKRGQDVALRCDPISGHVSLYWYRQALGQGPEFLTYFNYEAQQDKSGLPNDRFSAERPEGSISTLTIQRTEQRDSAMYRCASSLGLAGTYEQYFGPGTRLTVT.

This clonotype was recorded many times. This chain connects TRBV21-1 to TRBJ2-7; the table's D gene call, TRBD1, was not cross checked with the DNA. TRBV21-1 is shown as a pseudogene. The CDR3 consists of 15 residues. The CDR3 here is CASSKGEDRQYEQYF. CDR3 coding DNA: TGTGCCAGCAGCAAAGGCGAGGACAGACAATACGAGCAGTACTTC.